This T cell receptor beta chain was captured in a study of cytomegalovirus exposure and HLA in healthy donors. In regard to this clone: Antigen: not known.

Broader study findings: HLA-A and HLA-B allele assignments for most subjects were reportedly predicted accurately using TCR beta sequences.

The PCR contained 60 Vbeta and 13 Jbeta primers. Assay used: immunoSEQ multiplex PCR; TCRdb lists only in-frame clones, some missing. Seen here are under 200,000 clones, 12% observed once, and the top ten hold approximately 8.4%. Source material: PBMCs. The sequence came from a man aged 50 to 59 in good health and CMV-seropositive.

In nucleotides, the CDR3 is TGTGCCAGCAGCGTAGAGTGGGGGCTCAACTATGGCTACACCTTC. Encoded protein: CASSVEWGLNYGYTF. The chain has TRBV9 and TRBJ1-2, with D perhaps matching TRBD1 (6 bases). V was shortened by 0 bases and J by 2 bases, with 11 bases between the two germline ends. The CDR3 runs to 15 residues. Germline V lookup: CDR1 SGDLS, CDR2 YYNGEE.